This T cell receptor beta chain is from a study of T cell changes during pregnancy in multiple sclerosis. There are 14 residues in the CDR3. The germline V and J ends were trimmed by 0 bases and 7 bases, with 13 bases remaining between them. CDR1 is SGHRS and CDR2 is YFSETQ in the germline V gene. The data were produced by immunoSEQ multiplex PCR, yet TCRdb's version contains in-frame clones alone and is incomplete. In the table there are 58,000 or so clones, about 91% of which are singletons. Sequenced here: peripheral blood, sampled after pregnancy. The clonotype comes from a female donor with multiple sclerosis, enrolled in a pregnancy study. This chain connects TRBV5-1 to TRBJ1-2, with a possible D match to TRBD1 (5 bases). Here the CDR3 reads CASSLGQGLGGYTF. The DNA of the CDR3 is TGCGCCAGCAGCTTGGGGCAGGGTCTAGGTGGCTACACCTTC.